This T cell receptor (beta chain) derives from a study of T cells in tuberculosis. Study observations and caveats: Smaller alpha distances in active tuberculosis partly reflected shorter CDR3-alpha lengths.

Germline assignment: CDR1 SGHRS and CDR2 YFSETQ. The CDR3 is 15 residues long. The V gene lost 3 bases and the J gene lost 3 bases, with 12 bases spanning the gap. Sequencing used immunoSEQ multiplex PCR; TCRdb keeps in-frame clones, though not all of them. The sample consists of tens of thousands of clones, just under 95% of them appearing once. Of note for this clone: Antigen unknown.

The sequencing input was PBMCs. V and J are TRBV5-1 and TRBJ2-2; tentatively, D is TRBD2 (6 bases). The TCR sequence derives from a donor between 5 and 29 years old with latent tuberculosis or without tuberculosis infection. Some clones in this sample may be carry-over from other donors' samples. CDR3 nucleotide sequence: TGCGCCAGCAGCTGGTCAGGAGGGGACACCGGGGAGCTGTTTTTT. Its protein is CASSWSGGDTGELFF. Supplemented by reference TRBV5-1 and TRBJ2-2, the full variable domain reads KAGVTQTPRYLIKTRGQQVTLSCSPISGHRSVSWYQQTPGQGLQFLFEYFSETQRNKGNFPGRFSGRQFSNSRSEMNVSTLELGDSALYLCASSWSGGDTGELFFGEGSRLTVL.